The clone carrying this T cell receptor beta chain turned up a few times. TCRdb reanalysed the RACE reads using MiXCR and keeps one entry per CDR3 protein. The sample comprises roughly 200,000 distinct CDR3 sequences, about 22% of which are singletons, and approximately 6.7% rests with the top ten. Time point noted: patch test 1, 2 weeks after DPC sensitization. Regarding treatment: therapeutic diphenylcyclopropenone sensitization with weekly scalp DPC. This sample was taken from a study of human T cells and chemical hapten exposure. Germline lookup yields CDR1 DFQATT and CDR2 SNEGSKA (reference sequence). The CDR3 totals 14 residues. Trimming stripped 0 bases from V and 0 bases from J, with 9 bases between.

The sample was whole blood, taken in connection with sensitization to the hapten diphenylcyclopropenone (DPC). The clonotype comes from a woman aged 45-60 years with alopecia areata. Some clones in this sample may be carry-over from other donors' samples. This chain uses TRBV20-1 with TRBJ2-7; D is perhaps TRBD2 (6 bases). CDR3 amino acids: CSARERESSYEQYF. The CDR3 region has the DNA TGCAGTGCTAGAGAACGGGAGAGCTCCTACGAGCAGTACTTC.